The 10 T cell receptor beta chains below all came from one sample that was sequenced in a study of CD8 T cells in ankylosing spondylitis. TCRdb fed the 5' RACE reads into MiXCR, producing one record per CDR3 protein. The data show about 36,000 distinct CDR3 sequences, 6% seen once. The sample comprised blood, either unsorted or a sorted T cell fraction (not recorded which). The receptors come from a male donor with ankylosing spondylitis or in good health (not recorded which).

Regarding this clonotype: A much larger clone lies a single base off, so this may be a read error. The CDR3, as DNA: TGTGCCAGCAGTTACTCGCCAGAGTACACTGAAGCTTTCTTT. Translation: CASSYSPEYTEAFF. This sequence joins TRBV6-6 and TRBJ1-1; D ambiguous. From germline, CDR1 is MNHNY and CDR2 SVGAGI (reference sequence). Trimming left V 0 bases short and J 3 bases short, with 8 bases between. The CDR3 sequence is 14 residues long.

The table lists this clonotype with many counts. V usage is TRBV12-3 or TRBV12-4 and J usage is TRBJ2-3; D perhaps matches TRBD1 (5 bases). Trimming took off 4 bases at V and 2 bases at J, with 13 bases between the two ends. The CDR3 spans 15 residues. The CDR3 is CASSWAGWPTDTQYF. DNA for the CDR3: TGTGCCAGCAGTTGGGCAGGGTGGCCCACAGATACGCAGTATTTT.

At least ten counts were recorded for this clonotype. This rearrangement joins TRBV10-3 to TRBJ2-7; TRBD1 matches 8 bases. Trimming took 5 bases from V and 4 from J; bases not matched to a gene: 10. There are 15 residues in the CDR3. Looked up from germline, CDR1 is ENHRY and CDR2 is SYGVKD. The CDR3 spells CAISPDRDRWYEQYF. CDR3 nucleotides: TGTGCCATCAGTCCGGACCGGGACAGGTGGTACGAGCAGTACTTC.

This clonotype showed up many times. The gene calls are TRBV25-1 and TRBJ2-7; a weak D match, TRBD1 (6 bases). V was cut by 0 bases and J by 5 bases, with 11 bases left in between. In germline, CDR1 is MGHDK, CDR2 SYGVNS. This CDR3 is built from 14 residues. The CDR3 reads CASSEYYSGDEQYF. For the CDR3, the DNA is TGTGCCAGCAGTGAATATTATTCAGGGGACGAGCAGTACTTC.

This clonotype was counted ten times or more. The chain has TRBV4-1 and TRBJ2-3; 9 nucleotides match TRBD2. The V and J ends lost 4 bases and 2 bases, in that order; junction bases with no gene match: 4. CDR1 MGHRA and CDR2 YSYEKL come from the germline V gene. This CDR3 contains 15 residues. The DNA of the CDR3 is TGCGCCAGCAGCCCACTAGCGGGTTCCACAGATACGCAGTATTTT. Its protein product is CASSPLAGSTDTQYF.

At least ten counts were recorded for this clonotype. The genes are TRBV4-3 and TRBJ1-2; D ambiguous. CDR1 is LGHNA and CDR2 is YSLEER in the germline V gene. CDR3 size: 15 residues. Between the trimmed V and J ends, which lost 0 bases and 2 bases, there was a span of 10 bases. CDR3: CASSQDGGKNYGYTF. In DNA form, the CDR3 reads TGCGCCAGCAGCCAAGATGGAGGAAAGAACTATGGCTACACCTTC.

In its sample, this clonotype was seen many times. The genes are TRBV6-4 and TRBJ2-3; TRBD2 aligns across 10 bases. V trimming: 5 bases; J trimming: 2 bases; junction bases outside the gene matches: 1. The germline V gene encodes CDR1 MRHNA and CDR2 SNTAGT. This CDR3 comprises 14 residues. The CDR3 coding sequence is TGTGCCAGCAGTAGCGGGGGGGCCACAGATACGCAGTATTTT. This codes for CASSSGGATDTQYF.

This clonotype was counted at least ten times. The V call is TRBV5-6, the J call TRBJ2-5, with 13 bases identical to TRBD2. The CDR3 has 15 residues. Germline assignment: CDR1 SGHDT and CDR2 YYEEEE. J was trimmed by 7 bases and V by 2 bases; bases with no gene match: 5. The CDR3 DNA reads as TGTGCCAGCAGCTTCCGGACTAGCGGGGGCGGGACCCAGTACTTC. As protein: CASSFRTSGGGTQYF.

This clonotype was seen ten or more times. This chain joins TRBV20-1 and TRBJ2-2; D might be TRBD1 or TRBD2, each matching 5 bases. Germline-derived CDR1 and CDR2 are DFQATT and SNEGSKA (reference sequence). The CDR3 is 19 residues long. The V end lost 0 bases, the J end lost 8 bases, and 28 bases lay between the germline ends. CDR3 sequence: CSARDSSRDPSTQRGELFF. As DNA, the CDR3 is TGCAGTGCTAGAGACTCTTCCCGGGACCCCTCGACACAAAGGGGGGAGCTGTTTTTT.

This clonotype was seen at least ten times. This chain links TRBV19 with TRBJ1-5; possibly TRBD1 for D (5 bases). V was cut by 7 bases and J by 4 bases, with 11 bases left in between. Germline assignment: CDR1 LNHDA and CDR2 SQIVND (reference sequence). The CDR3 runs 13 residues. The CDR3 loop is CASIGTANQPQHF. The DNA for the CDR3 is TGTGCCAGTATTGGGACGGCGAATCAGCCCCAGCATTTT.